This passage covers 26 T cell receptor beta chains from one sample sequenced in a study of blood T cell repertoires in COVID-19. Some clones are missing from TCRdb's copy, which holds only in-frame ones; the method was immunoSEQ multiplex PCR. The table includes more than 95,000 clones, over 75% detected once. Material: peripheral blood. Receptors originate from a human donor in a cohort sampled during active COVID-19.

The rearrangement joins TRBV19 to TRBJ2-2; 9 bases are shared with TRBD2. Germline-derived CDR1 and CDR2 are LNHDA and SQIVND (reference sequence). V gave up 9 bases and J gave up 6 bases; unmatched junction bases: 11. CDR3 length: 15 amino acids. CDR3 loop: CASKNSGRFAGELFF. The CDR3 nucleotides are TGTGCCAGCAAAAATAGCGGGAGATTTGCCGGGGAGCTGTTTTTT.

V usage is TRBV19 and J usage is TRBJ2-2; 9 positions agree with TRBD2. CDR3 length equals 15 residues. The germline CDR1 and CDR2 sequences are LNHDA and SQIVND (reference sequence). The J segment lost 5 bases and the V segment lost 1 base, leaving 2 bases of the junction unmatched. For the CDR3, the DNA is TGTGCCAGTAGTATAGGCGGGAGGGCAACCGGGGAGCTGTTTTTT. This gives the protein CASSIGGRATGELFF.

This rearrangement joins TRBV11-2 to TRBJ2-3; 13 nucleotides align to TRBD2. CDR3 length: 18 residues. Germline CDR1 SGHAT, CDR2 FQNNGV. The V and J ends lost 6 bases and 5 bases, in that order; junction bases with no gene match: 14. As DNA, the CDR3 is TGTGCCAGCAGAACATCACTAGCGGGAGGGCCTTTGGAAGATACGCAGTATTTT. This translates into CASRTSLAGGPLEDTQYF.

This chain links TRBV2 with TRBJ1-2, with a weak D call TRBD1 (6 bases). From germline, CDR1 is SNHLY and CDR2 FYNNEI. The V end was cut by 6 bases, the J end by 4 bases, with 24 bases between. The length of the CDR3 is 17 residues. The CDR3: CASREKEGSGVLYGYTF. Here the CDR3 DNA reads TGTGCCAGCAGGGAAAAAGAGGGCTCAGGGGTCCTCTATGGCTACACCTTC.

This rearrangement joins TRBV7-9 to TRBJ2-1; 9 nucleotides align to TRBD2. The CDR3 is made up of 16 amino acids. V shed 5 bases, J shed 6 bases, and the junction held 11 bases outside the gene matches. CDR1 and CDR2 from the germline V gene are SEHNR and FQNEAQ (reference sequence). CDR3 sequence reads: CASSKWGGTSPNEQFF. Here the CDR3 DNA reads TGTGCCAGCAGCAAGTGGGGAGGGACTAGCCCCAATGAGCAGTTCTTC.

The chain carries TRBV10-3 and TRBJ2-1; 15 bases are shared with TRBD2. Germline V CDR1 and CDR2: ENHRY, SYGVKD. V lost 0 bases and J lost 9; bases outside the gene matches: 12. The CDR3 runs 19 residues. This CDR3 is CAISESFISGLAGGGEQFF. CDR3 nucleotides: TGTGCCATCAGTGAGTCGTTTATATCGGGACTAGCGGGAGGTGGTGAGCAGTTCTTC.

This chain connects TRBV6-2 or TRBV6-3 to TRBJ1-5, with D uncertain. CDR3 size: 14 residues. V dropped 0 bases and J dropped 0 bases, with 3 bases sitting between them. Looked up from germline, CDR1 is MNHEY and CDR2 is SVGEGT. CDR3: CASSYSSSNQPQHF. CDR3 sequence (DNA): TGTGCCAGCAGTTACTCGAGTAGCAATCAGCCCCAGCATTTT.

In DNA, the CDR3 is TGCGCCAGCAGCCACCTCACCGGGACTAGCGGTCCTAATGAGCAGTTCTTC. Protein product: CASSHLTGTSGPNEQFF. The chain uses TRBV4-3 and TRBJ2-1; 11 positions agree with TRBD2. V shed 3 bases, J shed 7 bases, and the junction held 11 bases outside the gene matches. CDR1 and CDR2 (germline): LGHNA, YSLEER. The CDR3 is made up of 17 amino acids.

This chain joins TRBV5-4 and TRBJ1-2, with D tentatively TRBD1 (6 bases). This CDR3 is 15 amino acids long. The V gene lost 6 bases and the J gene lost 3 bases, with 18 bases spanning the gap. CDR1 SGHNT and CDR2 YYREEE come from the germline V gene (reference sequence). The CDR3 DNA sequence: TGTGCCAGCACCAACTACAGGGCCGGGGACTATGGCTACACCTTC. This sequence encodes CASTNYRAGDYGYTF.

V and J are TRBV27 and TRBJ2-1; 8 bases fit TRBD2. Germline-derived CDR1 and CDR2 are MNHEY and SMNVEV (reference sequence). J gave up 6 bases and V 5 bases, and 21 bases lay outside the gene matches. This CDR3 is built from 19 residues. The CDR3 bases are TGTGCCAGCAGTCCGAAACACCCGGGGGGGCGTAGCCCTCGCAATGAGCAGTTCTTC. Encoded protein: CASSPKHPGGRSPRNEQFF.

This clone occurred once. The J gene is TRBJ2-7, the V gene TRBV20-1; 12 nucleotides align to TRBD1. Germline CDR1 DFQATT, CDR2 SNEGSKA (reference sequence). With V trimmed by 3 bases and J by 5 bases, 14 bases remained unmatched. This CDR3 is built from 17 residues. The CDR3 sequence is CSASEKYFGTGGHEQYF. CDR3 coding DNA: TGCAGTGCTAGTGAGAAGTACTTTGGGACAGGGGGCCACGAGCAGTACTTC.

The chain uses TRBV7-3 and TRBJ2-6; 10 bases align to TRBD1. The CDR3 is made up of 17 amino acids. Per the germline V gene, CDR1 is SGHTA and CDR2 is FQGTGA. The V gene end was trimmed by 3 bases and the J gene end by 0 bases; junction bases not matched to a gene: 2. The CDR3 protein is CASSLGTGVSGANVLTF. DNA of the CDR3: TGTGCCAGCAGCTTGGGGACAGGGGTCTCTGGGGCCAACGTCCTGACTTTC. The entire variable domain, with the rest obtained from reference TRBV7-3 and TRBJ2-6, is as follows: GAGVSQTPSNKVTEKGKYVELRCDPISGHTALYWYRQSLGQGPEFLIYFQGTGAADDSGLPNDRFFAVRPEGSVSTLKIQRTERGDSAVYLCASSLGTGVSGANVLTFGAGSRLTVL.

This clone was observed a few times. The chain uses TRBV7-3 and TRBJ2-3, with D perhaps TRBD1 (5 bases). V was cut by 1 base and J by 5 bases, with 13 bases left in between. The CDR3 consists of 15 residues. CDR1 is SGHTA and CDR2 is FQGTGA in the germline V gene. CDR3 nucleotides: TGTGCCAGCAGCTTAAAACAGGCTCATGGAGATACGCAGTATTTT. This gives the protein CASSLKQAHGDTQYF.

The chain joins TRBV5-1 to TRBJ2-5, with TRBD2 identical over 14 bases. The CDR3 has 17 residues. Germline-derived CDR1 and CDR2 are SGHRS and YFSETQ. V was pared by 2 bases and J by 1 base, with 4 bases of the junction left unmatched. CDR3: CASSFGTSGSFQETQYF. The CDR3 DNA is TGCGCCAGCAGCTTCGGGACTAGCGGGAGCTTCCAAGAGACCCAGTACTTC.

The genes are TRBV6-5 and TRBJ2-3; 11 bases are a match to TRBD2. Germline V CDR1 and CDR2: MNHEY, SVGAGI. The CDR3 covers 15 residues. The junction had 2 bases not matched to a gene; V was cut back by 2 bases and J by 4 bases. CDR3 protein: CASSYVAGGPDTQYF. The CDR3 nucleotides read TGTGCCAGCAGTTACGTAGCGGGAGGGCCAGATACGCAGTATTTT.

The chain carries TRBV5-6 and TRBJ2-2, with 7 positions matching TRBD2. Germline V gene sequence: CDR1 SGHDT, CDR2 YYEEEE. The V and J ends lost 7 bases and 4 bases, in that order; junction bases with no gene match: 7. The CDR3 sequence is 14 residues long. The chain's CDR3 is CASLGGTGTGELFF. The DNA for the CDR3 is TGTGCCAGCTTGGGAGGGACCGGCACCGGGGAGCTGTTTTTT.

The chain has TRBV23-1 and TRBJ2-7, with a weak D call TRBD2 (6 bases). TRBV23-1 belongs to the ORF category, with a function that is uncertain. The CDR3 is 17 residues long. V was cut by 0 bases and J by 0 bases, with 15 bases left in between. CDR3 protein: CASSQSRASASSYEQYF. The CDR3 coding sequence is TGCGCCAGCAGTCAATCTCGGGCTAGCGCGAGCTCCTACGAGCAGTACTTC.

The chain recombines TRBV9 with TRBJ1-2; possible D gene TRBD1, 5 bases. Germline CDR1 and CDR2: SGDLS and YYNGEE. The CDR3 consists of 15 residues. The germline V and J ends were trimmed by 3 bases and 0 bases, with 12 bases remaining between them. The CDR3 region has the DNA TGTGCCAGCAGCGCACAGGTTGGAGCTAACTATGGCTACACCTTC. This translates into CASSAQVGANYGYTF. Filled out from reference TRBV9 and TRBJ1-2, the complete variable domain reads DSGVTQTPKHLITATGQRVTLRCSPRSGDLSVYWYQQSLDQGLQFLIQYYNGEERAKGNILERFSAQQFPDLHSELNLSSLELGDSALYFCASSAQVGANYGYTFGSGTRLTVV.

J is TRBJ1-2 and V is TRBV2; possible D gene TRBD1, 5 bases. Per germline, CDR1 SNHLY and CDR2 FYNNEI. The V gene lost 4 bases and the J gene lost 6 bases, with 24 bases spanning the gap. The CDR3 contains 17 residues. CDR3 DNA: TGTGCCAGCAGTGGCCGGGGGGGACTCAGGGAAGGAGATGGCTACACCTTC. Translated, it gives CASSGRGGLREGDGYTF.

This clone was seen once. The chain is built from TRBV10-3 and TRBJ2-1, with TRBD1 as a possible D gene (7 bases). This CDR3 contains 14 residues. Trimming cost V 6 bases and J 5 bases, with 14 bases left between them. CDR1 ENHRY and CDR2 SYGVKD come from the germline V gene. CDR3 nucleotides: TGTGCCATCAGACGGCAGGGGGGTAACAATGAGCAGTTCTTC. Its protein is CAIRRQGGNNEQFF.

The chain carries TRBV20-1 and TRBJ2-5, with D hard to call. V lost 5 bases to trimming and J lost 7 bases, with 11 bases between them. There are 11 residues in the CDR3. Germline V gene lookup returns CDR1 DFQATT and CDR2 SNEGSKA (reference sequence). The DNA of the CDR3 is TGCAGTGCTTCCCCGGGTATGACCCAGTACTTC. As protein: CSASPGMTQYF.

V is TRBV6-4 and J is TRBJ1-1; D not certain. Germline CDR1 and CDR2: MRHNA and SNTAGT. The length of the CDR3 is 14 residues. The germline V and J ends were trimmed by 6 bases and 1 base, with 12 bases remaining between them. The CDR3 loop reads CASRQFHPNTEAFF. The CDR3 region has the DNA TGTGCCAGCAGACAGTTTCATCCGAACACTGAAGCTTTCTTT.

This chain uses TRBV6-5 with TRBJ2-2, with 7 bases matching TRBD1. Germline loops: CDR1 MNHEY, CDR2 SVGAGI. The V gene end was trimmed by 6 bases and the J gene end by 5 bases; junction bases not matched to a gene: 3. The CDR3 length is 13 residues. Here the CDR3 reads CASRRTGTGELFF. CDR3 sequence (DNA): TGTGCCAGCAGAAGGACAGGTACCGGGGAGCTGTTTTTT.

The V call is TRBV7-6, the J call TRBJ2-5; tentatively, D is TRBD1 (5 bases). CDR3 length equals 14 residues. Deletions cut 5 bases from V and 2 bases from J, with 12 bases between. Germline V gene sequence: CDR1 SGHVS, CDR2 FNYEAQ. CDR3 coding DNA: TGTGCCAGCAGCCCTTTGACAGCTCAAGAGACCCAGTACTTC. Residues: CASSPLTAQETQYF.

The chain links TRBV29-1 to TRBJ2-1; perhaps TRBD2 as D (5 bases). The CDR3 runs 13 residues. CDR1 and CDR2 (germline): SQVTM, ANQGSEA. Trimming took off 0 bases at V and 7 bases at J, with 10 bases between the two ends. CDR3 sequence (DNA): TGCAGCGTTGAAGATCGGAGGTCAAATGAGCAGTTCTTC. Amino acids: CSVEDRRSNEQFF.

The chain's CDR3 is CASSSPAGEQYF. In DNA, the CDR3 is TGTGCCAGCAGCTCCCCTGCGGGAGAGCAGTACTTC. The chain is built from TRBV7-8 and TRBJ2-7; tentative D call: TRBD2 (6 bases). The V gene lost 4 bases and the J gene lost 7 bases, with 11 bases spanning the gap. The CDR3 runs to 12 residues. Looked up from germline, CDR1 is SGHVS and CDR2 is FQNEAQ. Full variable domain (rest looked up from reference TRBV7-8 and TRBJ2-7): GAGVSQSPRYKVAKRGQDVALRCDPISGHVSLFWYQQALGQGPEFLTYFQNEAQLDKSGLPSDRFFAERPEGSVSTLKIQRTQQEDSAVYLCASSSPAGEQYFGPGTRLTVT.